The 21 T cell receptor beta chains below all came from one sample that was sequenced in a study of shared clonotypes between healthy human individuals. TCRdb keeps only in-frame clones here, not all; method: immunoSEQ multiplex PCR. The sample gives 550,000 to 600,000 clones, roughly four fifths of which show up once; 12% is in the top ten. The sequenced sample was PBMCs. The receptors originated from a woman between 35 and 50 years old in good health. Some clones in this sample may be carry-over from other donors' samples.

On this clone itself: One base separates it from a far larger clone, so it is likely a read error. The chain carries TRBV18 and TRBJ2-5; maybe TRBD2 (6 bases). Germline V CDR1 and CDR2: KGHSH, LQKENI. CDR3 size: 14 residues. CDR3 nucleotide sequence: TGTGCCAGCTCCCCCGGAACTAGCCAGGAGACCCGGTACTTC. The encoded protein is CASSPGTSQETRYF. The whole variable domain, remainder taken from reference TRBV18 and TRBJ2-5, is NAGVMQNPRHLVRRRGQEARLRCSPMKGHSHVYWYRQLPEEGLKFMVYLQKENIIDESGMPKERFSAEFPKEGPSILRIQQVVRGDSAAYFCASSPGTSQETRYFGPGTRLLVL.

The gene calls are TRBV9 and TRBJ1-1; 7 bases match TRBD1. Germline CDR1 is SGDLS and CDR2 is YYNGEE. This CDR3 contains 14 residues. The V gene end was trimmed by 0 bases and the J gene end by 6 bases; junction bases not matched to a gene: 5. CDR3 bases: TGTGCCAGCAGCGTAGGGGTCAGGGGGGCTGAAGCTTTCTTT. Amino acids: CASSVGVRGAEAFF.

The chain has TRBV10-3 and TRBJ2-7; weak D call: TRBD2 (6 bases). CDR3 size: 13 residues. V lost 4 bases to trimming and J lost 2 bases, with 9 bases between them. The germline V gene has CDR1 ENHRY and CDR2 SYGVKD. The CDR3 reads CAISVAGTYEQYF. The DNA for the CDR3 is TGTGCCATCAGTGTGGCGGGGACCTACGAGCAGTACTTC.

This chain joins TRBV27 and TRBJ2-5; perhaps TRBD2 as D (6 bases). The DNA end is a closer match to TRBJ2-7, so the J assignment may be wrong. The CDR3 contains 14 residues. The V gene's germline CDR1 is MNHEY and CDR2 SMNVEV (reference sequence). DNA for the CDR3: TGTGCCAGCAGTCCCGCGGGACGCCGGGGCGAGCAGTACTTC. The encoded protein is CASSPAGRRGEQYF.

V gene TRBV29-1 combines with J gene TRBJ2-7; the D gene is possibly TRBD2 (12 bases). V dropped 1 base and J dropped 3 bases, with 28 bases sitting between them. The germline gives CDR1 SQVTM, CDR2 ANQGSEA. The CDR3 sequence is 19 residues long. The CDR3 DNA reads as TGCAGCGTTGAAGCAAGGACTAGCGGGACAGGGGGAAGCCACTACGAGCAGTACTTC. Protein: CSVEARTSGTGGSHYEQYF.

V is TRBV30 and J is TRBJ1-5, with 8 bases matching TRBD1. CDR3 size: 13 residues. Per germline, CDR1 GTSNPN and CDR2 SVGIG (reference sequence). J gave up 8 bases and V 3 bases, and 6 bases lay outside the gene matches. The CDR3 sequence is CAWRRQGNEPQHF. Here the CDR3 DNA reads TGTGCCTGGAGGAGACAGGGGAATGAGCCCCAGCATTTT.

The V and J genes are TRBV5-6 and TRBJ2-7; 10 positions agree with TRBD1. CDR1 and CDR2 (germline): SGHDT, YYEEEE. The CDR3 consists of 16 residues. With V trimmed by 0 bases and J by 0 bases, 3 bases remained unmatched. The CDR3 reads CASSLGTGGFSYEQYF. The CDR3 nucleotides are TGTGCCAGCAGCTTGGGGACAGGGGGTTTCTCCTACGAGCAGTACTTC.

This sequence joins TRBV7-9 and TRBJ2-7; 12 nucleotides align to TRBD2. The V gene's germline CDR1 is SEHNR and CDR2 FQNEAQ (reference sequence). With V trimmed by 4 bases and J by 6 bases, 4 bases remained unmatched. There are 14 residues in the CDR3. The CDR3 bases are TGTGCCAGCAGCTCTGGGGGACTAGCGGGCGAGCAGTACTTC. It yields the protein CASSSGGLAGEQYF.

Only a few counts were recorded for this clone. The chain employs TRBV9 and TRBJ2-2, with D maybe TRBD2 (5 bases). Germline V gives CDR1 SGDLS, CDR2 YYNGEE. The CDR3 extends over 16 amino acids. V lost 1 base, J lost 0 bases, and 10 bases lay in between. CDR3 loop: CASSVSGNTNTGELFF. The DNA of the CDR3 is TGTGCCAGCAGCGTATCCGGGAATACGAACACCGGGGAGCTGTTTTTT.

This clone was seen ten or more times. J is TRBJ1-2 and V is TRBV2; a weak D match, TRBD1 (6 bases). V lost 8 bases to trimming and J lost 6 bases, with 19 bases between them. The CDR3 runs to 14 residues. CDR1 and CDR2 from the germline V gene are SNHLY and FYNNEI. CDR3 bases: TGTGCCAGCTCCGACGTCTTCAGGACAGATGGCTACACCTTC. As protein: CASSDVFRTDGYTF.

The V and J genes are TRBV10-3 and TRBJ2-3; D is unresolved. The germline gives CDR1 ENHRY, CDR2 SYGVKD. The CDR3 runs 12 residues. V was shortened by 6 bases and J by 4 bases, with 8 bases between the two germline ends. The CDR3 sequence: CAIRQPPDTQYF. The CDR3 DNA is TGTGCCATCAGGCAACCCCCAGATACGCAGTATTTT.

Note on this clone: The junction and the germline gene differ at one end; a read error may be behind it. The V and J genes are TRBV7-2 and TRBJ1-2; D is perhaps TRBD1 (5 bases). The CDR3 consists of 15 residues. The V gene's germline CDR1 is SGHTA and CDR2 FQGNSA. CDR3 amino acids: CAGSLTQGGWDGYTF. Here the CDR3 DNA reads TGTGCCGGCAGCTTAACCCAGGGAGGTTGGGATGGCTACACCTTC.

This clone was observed a single time. The J gene is TRBJ1-5, the V gene TRBV6-5, with no clear D. The germline V and J ends were trimmed by 0 bases and 3 bases, with 9 bases remaining between them. Germline V gene sequence: CDR1 MNHEY, CDR2 SVGAGI. The CDR3 covers 15 residues. This CDR3 is CASSYSWEANQPQHF. The CDR3 DNA reads TGTGCCAGCAGTTACTCTTGGGAAGCCAATCAGCCCCAGCATTTT.

The J gene is TRBJ2-2, the V gene TRBV7-6, with D unresolved. Germline V gene lookup returns CDR1 SGHVS and CDR2 FNYEAQ. This CDR3 spans 14 amino acids. The germline V and J ends were trimmed by 2 bases and 6 bases, with 10 bases remaining between them. The CDR3 bases are TGTGCCAGCAGCTTAAACCATGGGGCCGGGGAGCTGTTTTTT. Protein: CASSLNHGAGELFF.

This chain links TRBV11-2 with TRBJ1-1; no reliable D call. CDR3 length: 14 amino acids. Trimming removed 1 base from V and 5 bases from J, with 11 bases in between. Looked up from germline, CDR1 is SGHAT and CDR2 is FQNNGV. The CDR3 region is CASSLVPERTEAFF. For the CDR3, the DNA is TGTGCCAGCAGCTTAGTTCCAGAGAGGACTGAAGCTTTCTTT.

The chain joins TRBV18 to TRBJ2-1; TRBD1 is a possible D gene (5 bases). V shed 3 bases and J shed 9 bases, with 12 bases lying between them. CDR3 length: 13 residues. Germline V gene lookup returns CDR1 KGHSH and CDR2 LQKENI. The CDR3 sequence: CASSPGQQGEQFF. The CDR3 nucleotides are TGTGCCAGCTCACCGGGGCAGCAGGGTGAGCAGTTCTTC.

This clone has a handful of counts. This chain links TRBV28 with TRBJ1-1; a weak D match, TRBD1 (5 bases). The germline CDR1 and CDR2 sequences are MDHEN and SYDVKM. This CDR3 has 14 amino acids. V lost 6 bases and J lost 2, with 13 bases in between. CDR3 amino acids: CASRPQGFNTEAFF. The CDR3 nucleotides read TGTGCCAGCAGACCCCAGGGATTCAACACTGAAGCTTTCTTT.

The gene calls are TRBV11-2 and TRBJ2-1; a possible D gene is TRBD1 (6 bases). The germline CDR1 and CDR2 sequences are SGHAT and FQNNGV. There are 15 residues in the CDR3. The ends were cut back, 0 bases at V and 4 bases at J, with 10 bases in the middle. CDR3 residues: CASSLDPGTYNEQFF. The CDR3 DNA is TGTGCCAGCAGCTTAGACCCTGGGACATACAATGAGCAGTTCTTC. The entire variable domain, with the rest obtained from reference TRBV11-2 and TRBJ2-1, is as follows: EAGVAQSPRYKIIEKRQSVAFWCNPISGHATLYWYQQILGQGPKLLIQFQNNGVVDDSQLPKDRFSAERLKGVDSTLKIQPAKLEDSAVYLCASSLDPGTYNEQFFGPGTRLTVL.

The chain recombines TRBV19 with TRBJ1-1; D not resolved. The CDR3 contains 12 residues. V shed 6 bases and J shed 2 bases, with 7 bases lying between them. Germline V gene sequence: CDR1 LNHDA, CDR2 SQIVND (reference sequence). CDR3: CASRNLNTEAFF. The CDR3 region has the DNA TGTGCCAGTAGGAACCTCAACACTGAAGCTTTCTTT.

This chain uses TRBV30 with TRBJ2-3; D unresolved. The CDR3 runs to 13 residues. Germline V CDR1 and CDR2: GTSNPN, SVGIG (reference sequence). V dropped 7 bases and J dropped 0 bases, with 11 bases sitting between them. CDR3 in amino acids: CASKLVSTDTQYF. The DNA of the CDR3 is TGTGCCTCCAAGCTTGTTAGCACAGATACGCAGTATTTT.

This clone showed up just once. V is TRBV7-3 and J is TRBJ2-1; possible D gene TRBD2, 5 bases. Germline CDR1 is SGHTA and CDR2 is FQGTGA. This CDR3 is 14 amino acids long. Trimming shortened V by 2 bases and J by 2 bases, and 7 bases separated the two germline ends. The CDR3 DNA reads as TGTGCCAGCAGCTTAGCGGGCCCCTACAATGAGCAGTTCTTC. Its translation is CASSLAGPYNEQFF.